Listed here are 21 T cell receptor beta chains from one sample, sequenced in a study of cytomegalovirus exposure and HLA in healthy donors. Amplification used 60 Vbeta primers and 13 Jbeta primers. Using immunoSEQ multiplex PCR, the repertoire was profiled, and TCRdb retains in-frame clones only, with some absent. The data hold 70,000 to 95,000 clones, with roughly 86% observed a single time. The specimen sequenced was PBMCs. The receptor source for this set is a woman aged 18 to 35 in good health and CMV-seropositive.

V and J are TRBV6-6 and TRBJ2-5; D gene ambiguous. V was cut by 6 bases and J by 2 bases, with 4 bases left in between. This CDR3 is built from 11 residues. Germline CDR1 and CDR2: MNHNY and SVGAGI (reference sequence). Here the CDR3 reads CASRQQETQYF. Here the CDR3 DNA reads TGTGCCAGCAGACAACAAGAGACCCAGTACTTC.

V gene TRBV6-6 combines with J gene TRBJ1-1; TRBD1 is a possible D gene (5 bases). Per the germline V gene, CDR1 is MNHNY and CDR2 is SVGAGI (reference sequence). Trimming stripped 5 bases from V and 0 bases from J, with 13 bases between. This CDR3 has 15 amino acids. For the CDR3, the DNA is TGTGCCAGCAGTATAAGCAGGGAAATGAACACTGAAGCTTTCTTT. It translates to CASSISREMNTEAFF.

The V call is TRBV25-1, the J call TRBJ1-2; 10 bases fit TRBD1. This CDR3 is 12 amino acids long. Germline values: CDR1 MGHDK, CDR2 SYGVNS. Trimming cost V 7 bases and J 10 bases; bases outside gene matches: 6. The DNA for the CDR3 is TGTGCCAGCACCGGGACAGGGGCGCCCTACACCTTC. Its translation is CASTGTGAPYTF.

V usage is TRBV5-6 and J usage is TRBJ2-7; the D gene is possibly TRBD1 (6 bases). CDR1 is SGHDT and CDR2 is YYEEEE in the germline V gene. V was clipped by 0 bases and J by 5 bases, with 9 bases between them. The CDR3 is 13 residues long. The DNA of the CDR3 is TGTGCCAGCAGCTTGGAACAGGGCCACGAGCAGTACTTC. It codes for CASSLEQGHEQYF. The whole variable domain, remainder taken from reference TRBV5-6 and TRBJ2-7, is DAGVTQSPTHLIKTRGQQVTLRCSPKSGHDTVSWYQQALGQGPQFIFQYYEEEERQRGNFPDRFSGHQFPNYSSELNVNALLLGDSALYLCASSLEQGHEQYFGPGTRLTVT.

V gene TRBV9 combines with J gene TRBJ2-7, with 8 nucleotides matching TRBD1. V lost 3 bases, J lost 3 bases, and 8 bases stayed unmatched. CDR3 size: 15 residues. Per germline, CDR1 SGDLS and CDR2 YYNGEE. The CDR3 here is CASSEGQGSYYEQYF. The CDR3 DNA sequence: TGTGCCAGCAGCGAAGGACAGGGATCTTACTACGAGCAGTACTTC. Filled out from reference TRBV9 and TRBJ2-7, the complete variable domain reads DSGVTQTPKHLITATGQRVTLRCSPRSGDLSVYWYQQSLDQGLQFLIQYYNGEERAKGNILERFSAQQFPDLHSELNLSSLELGDSALYFCASSEGQGSYYEQYFGPGTRLTVT.

This rearrangement joins TRBV13 to TRBJ1-2; TRBD1 might be the D (6 bases). Trimming left V 3 bases short and J 4 bases short, with 12 bases between. The CDR3 runs to 14 residues. CDR1 and CDR2 from the germline V gene are PRHDT and FYEKMQ (reference sequence). CDR3 nucleotide sequence: TGTGCCAGCAGCTTTACAGGGACCCCCTATGGCTACACCTTC. Translating gives CASSFTGTPYGYTF.

Remarks on this clone: The sample holds other DNA sequences that translate to the same CDR3. V and J are TRBV5-6 and TRBJ1-1, with D unclear. Germline V gene lookup returns CDR1 SGHDT and CDR2 YYEEEE. Trimming took 0 bases from V and 2 from J, leaving 5 bases between them. The CDR3 totals 13 residues. As DNA, the CDR3 is TGTGCCAGCAGCTTGGGCAGAAACACTGAAGCTTTCTTT. This encodes CASSLGRNTEAFF.

The V and J genes are TRBV27 and TRBJ2-3, with D maybe TRBD2 (5 bases). The CDR3 is 11 amino acids. Between the trimmed V and J ends, which lost 4 bases and 10 bases, there was a span of 9 bases. Germline-derived CDR1 and CDR2 are MNHEY and SMNVEV (reference sequence). CDR3 in DNA: TGTGCCAGCAGTTCACCGAGGGCGCAGTATTTT. This translates into CASSSPRAQYF.

A few counts support this clone. This rearrangement joins TRBV28 to TRBJ2-7; a weak D match, TRBD1 (6 bases). Germline V gene lookup returns CDR1 MDHEN and CDR2 SYDVKM. CDR3 length: 15 amino acids. V was cut by 3 bases and J by 5 bases, with 17 bases left in between. The CDR3 spells CASSFLLGQGNEQYF. The CDR3 DNA follows: TGTGCCAGCAGTTTTCTGTTGGGCCAGGGGAACGAGCAGTACTTC.

The CDR3 region is CASSLRTAGGYGYTF. CDR3 bases: TGTGCCAGCAGCCTTCGGACGGCCGGGGGCTATGGCTACACCTTC. The chain has TRBV28 and TRBJ1-2; perhaps TRBD1 as D (5 bases). V was cut by 6 bases and J by 4 bases, with 18 bases left in between. Germline V gene sequence: CDR1 MDHEN, CDR2 SYDVKM. The CDR3 is 15 amino acids.

CDR3 loop: CASSTTGGGETQYF. The CDR3 region has the DNA TGTGCCAGCAGCACCACAGGGGGCGGAGAGACCCAGTACTTC. The J gene is TRBJ2-5, the V gene TRBV9, with 9 bases matching TRBD1. V lost 4 bases and J lost 4; bases outside the gene matches: 5. Germline V gene lookup returns CDR1 SGDLS and CDR2 YYNGEE. The CDR3 sequence is 14 residues long.

This chain links TRBV2 with TRBJ1-4, with D maybe TRBD1 (5 bases). The CDR3 has 14 amino acids. V was cut by 3 bases and J by 7 bases, with 12 bases left in between. Germline V gene data show CDR1 as SNHLY and CDR2 as FYNNEI. The CDR3 loop is CASSEDQGGEKLFF. The CDR3 nucleotides read TGTGCCAGCAGTGAGGATCAGGGTGGTGAAAAACTGTTTTTT.

The chain couples TRBV9 to TRBJ1-2; 10 bases line up with TRBD1. This CDR3 is built from 14 residues. V was pared by 3 bases and J by 7 bases, with 6 bases of the junction left unmatched. Germline V gives CDR1 SGDLS, CDR2 YYNGEE. CDR3 protein: CASSGQTGGFGYTF. CDR3 sequence (DNA): TGTGCCAGCAGCGGCCAGACAGGGGGCTTTGGCTACACCTTC.

V is TRBV13 and J is TRBJ1-2; TRBD1 is a possible D gene (5 bases). The CDR3 consists of 15 residues. V gave up 5 bases and J gave up 0 bases, with 13 bases separating them. Germline-derived CDR1 and CDR2 are PRHDT and FYEKMQ (reference sequence). The CDR3 coding sequence is TGTGCCAGCAGCCCCGTAAGGGGAACTAACTATGGCTACACCTTC. It yields the protein CASSPVRGTNYGYTF.

J is TRBJ1-4 and V is TRBV5-1, with D possibly TRBD1 on 5 matching bases. CDR1 SGHRS and CDR2 YFSETQ come from the germline V gene. V was trimmed by 0 bases and J by 0 bases, leaving 12 bases between them. This CDR3 comprises 17 residues. The CDR3 DNA is TGCGCCAGCAGCTTGGGTAGGACACCAGCAACTAATGAAAAACTGTTTTTT. Translating it yields CASSLGRTPATNEKLFF.

V usage is TRBV7-2 and J usage is TRBJ2-5; 9 nucleotides agree with TRBD2. In germline, CDR1 is SGHTA, CDR2 FQGNSA. CDR3 size: 17 residues. The J segment lost 5 bases and the V segment lost 2 bases, leaving 12 bases of the junction unmatched. CDR3 loop: CASSLTPGAGGLETQYF. CDR3 nucleotides: TGTGCCAGCAGCTTAACTCCGGGGGCGGGAGGGCTGGAGACCCAGTACTTC.

This chain joins TRBV18 and TRBJ1-5; the D is unclear. CDR3 length equals 13 residues. Between the trimmed V and J ends, which lost 6 bases and 4 bases, there was a span of 10 bases. Germline assignment: CDR1 KGHSH and CDR2 LQKENI. CDR3 in amino acids: CASSSRSNQPQHF. The CDR3 bases are TGTGCCAGCTCGTCAAGGAGTAATCAGCCCCAGCATTTT.

This clone has more than one count but fewer than ten. The chain is built from TRBV1 and TRBJ2-3; the table calls TRBD2, which could not be checked here. TRBV1 constitutes a pseudogene. CDR3 length: 17 residues. CDR3 residues: CTSSQLLLAGGTDTQYF. The CDR3 DNA reads TGCACCAGCAGCCAACTCCTTCTAGCGGGGGGCACAGATACGCAGTATTTT.

CDR3 loop: CASSPIRGEQFF. The CDR3, as DNA: TGTGCCAGCTCACCGATTCGAGGTGAGCAGTTCTTC. V gene TRBV18 combines with J gene TRBJ2-1; no clear D gene. The germline V gene encodes CDR1 KGHSH and CDR2 LQKENI. V was shortened by 3 bases and J by 9 bases, with 9 bases between the two germline ends. The CDR3 contains 12 residues.

This clone was found once. The chain employs TRBV5-6 and TRBJ2-6; TRBD1 might be the D (5 bases). Germline values: CDR1 SGHDT, CDR2 YYEEEE. V lost 6 bases and J lost 0, with 16 bases in between. This CDR3 contains 17 residues. The CDR3, as DNA: TGTGCCAGCAACTACCCACGACAGTTCTCTGGGGCCAACGTCCTGACTTTC. This gives the protein CASNYPRQFSGANVLTF. Full variable domain (outside the CDR3, taken from reference TRBV5-6 and TRBJ2-6): DAGVTQSPTHLIKTRGQQVTLRCSPKSGHDTVSWYQQALGQGPQFIFQYYEEEERQRGNFPDRFSGHQFPNYSSELNVNALLLGDSALYLCASNYPRQFSGANVLTFGAGSRLTVL.

The chain employs TRBV5-6 and TRBJ2-7; no reliable D call. CDR1 is SGHDT and CDR2 is YYEEEE in the germline V gene. This CDR3 comprises 14 residues. The germline V and J ends were trimmed by 2 bases and 6 bases, with 15 bases remaining between them. The CDR3 coding sequence is TGTGCCAGCAGCTTCGGGTCGGGTGACCGCGAGCAGTACTTC. As protein: CASSFGSGDREQYF.